What follows are 11 T cell receptor beta chains derived from one specimen sequenced in a study of tumor and adjacent non-tumor tissue in lung cancer. A modified ARM-PCR protocol with three rounds of nested PCR amplified TCRbeta. TCRdb recomputed calls from the multiplex PCR reads with MiXCR, one row per CDR3 protein. The sample consists of almost 75,000 distinct CDR3 sequences, around two thirds of them appearing once. RNA was extracted from bulk tissue without any cell sorting. This non-tumor lung sample came from over 3 cm beyond the tumor edge. Sample: distant non-tumor lung tissue. Receptors originate from a woman between 50 and 59 years old with non-small cell lung cancer.

Comments on this clonotype: This may be a read error: a much more frequent sequence differs by one nucleotide. This chain joins TRBV28 and TRBJ2-1, with D possibly TRBD1 on 5 matching bases. The V gene's germline CDR1 is MDHEN and CDR2 SYDVKM. This CDR3 is 15 amino acids long. V was clipped by 3 bases and J by 6 bases, with 15 bases between them. The CDR3 protein is CASSFCLLGANEQFF. DNA for the CDR3: TGTGCCAGCAGTTTCTGTCTCCTTGGGGCCAATGAGCAGTTCTTC.

The gene calls are TRBV28 and TRBJ1-5; TRBD1 aligns across 8 bases. J gave up 3 bases and V 7 bases, and 11 bases lay outside the gene matches. Germline values: CDR1 MDHEN, CDR2 SYDVKM. The CDR3 consists of 16 residues. This CDR3 is CASNPRTGSFNQPQHF. The CDR3 bases are TGTGCCAGCAATCCCAGGACAGGGAGCTTCAATCAGCCCCAGCATTTT.

Turning to this clonotype: Germline is not matched at one junction end, which may reflect a read error. The genes are TRBV6-1 and TRBJ2-1, with 12 nucleotides matching TRBD2. This CDR3 has 15 amino acids. CDR1 is MNHNS, CDR2 SASEGT, per germline. The CDR3 protein is CTRSLAGGPAAEQFF. The DNA for the CDR3 is TGTACCAGGAGTCTAGCGGGAGGGCCTGCAGCTGAGCAGTTCTTC.

The rearrangement uses TRBV20-1 and TRBJ2-5; D might be TRBD2 (5 bases). CDR3 length equals 15 residues. CDR1 and CDR2 (germline): DFQATT, SNEGSKA (reference sequence). The CDR3, as DNA: TGCAATGCCCCCAAAGCTGGAGGAGGACAAGAGACCCAGTACTTC. Amino acid sequence: CNAPKAGGGQETQYF.

The table lists this clonotype with many counts. The chain recombines TRBV4-3 with TRBJ1-6; D not certain. The CDR3 has 13 residues. Germline CDR1 and CDR2: LGHNA and YSLEER. The V gene lost 2 bases and the J gene lost 9 bases, with 8 bases spanning the gap. The DNA of the CDR3 is TGCGCCAGCAGCCAAAAGACCGGTTCACCCCTCCACTTT. It codes for CASSQKTGSPLHF.

A note on this clonotype: A much more abundant neighbour one base away suggests this may be a read error. The chain recombines TRBV11-3 with TRBJ1-5; the D gene is possibly TRBD1 (5 bases). Germline V gene sequence: CDR1 SGHNT, CDR2 YENEEA. The CDR3 has 14 residues. The CDR3 DNA follows: TGTGCCTTCACTGGGGGTTATAGCAATCAGTCCCAGCATTTT. Translation gives CAFTGGYSNQSQHF. Together with reference TRBV11-3 and TRBJ1-5, the CDR3 gives the full variable domain: EAGVVQSPRYKIIEKKQPVAFWCNPISGHNTLYWYLQNLGQGPELLIRYENEEAVDDSQLPKDRFSAERLKGVDSTLKIQPAELGDSAVYLCAFTGGYSNQSQHFGDGTRLSIL.

About this clonotype: A read error is possible here, since a much larger clone lies one base away. The gene calls are TRBV29-1 and TRBJ1-1; no firm D call. Trimming took 4 bases from V and 5 from J, leaving 11 bases between them. The CDR3 runs 12 residues. Germline values: CDR1 SQVTM, CDR2 ANQGSEA. CDR3 sequence: CSVGMDLTEAFF. CDR3 DNA sequence: TGCAGCGTTGGGATGGATTTGACTGAAGCTTTCTTT.

About this clonotype: Germline is not matched at one junction end, which may reflect a read error. The chain carries TRBV11-2 and TRBJ2-3; D gene uncertain. Germline V lookup: CDR1 SGHAT, CDR2 FQNNGV. This CDR3 has 13 residues. CDR3 coding DNA: TGTGCCAGCAGCTTAAGAACGGGCGATACACAGTATTTT. It encodes CASSLRTGDTQYF.

At least ten counts were recorded for this clonotype. The chain carries TRBV20-1 and TRBJ2-7; 13 positions agree with TRBD2. CDR3 length equals 16 residues. The germline V gene has CDR1 DFQATT and CDR2 SNEGSKA (reference sequence). Trimming cost V 0 bases and J 4 bases; bases outside gene matches: 6. CDR3 sequence reads: CSAREAGLAGEYEQYF. The CDR3 DNA reads as TGCAGTGCTAGAGAAGCTGGACTAGCGGGAGAATACGAGCAGTACTTC.

A note on this clonotype: At one of its ends the junction is not consistent with the germline gene, which may arise from a read error. This rearrangement joins TRBV11-2 to TRBJ2-7, with 7 bases that match TRBD1. The CDR3 has 17 amino acids. Germline assignment: CDR1 SGHAT and CDR2 FQNNGV. The DNA of the CDR3 is TGTGTCAGCAGCTTAGAGAGCGACAGGGTGGGCATCTACGAGCAATACTTC. This gives the protein CVSSLESDRVGIYEQYF. Based on the CDR3 plus reference TRBV11-2 and TRBJ2-7, the full variable domain is EAGVAQSPRYKIIEKRQSVAFWCNPISGHATLYWYQQILGQGPKLLIQFQNNGVVDDSQLPKDRFSAERLKGVDSTLKIQPAKLEDSAVYLCVSSLESDRVGIYEQYFGPGTRLTVT.

This clonotype occurred many times. The chain carries TRBV12-3 or TRBV12-4 and TRBJ2-1; D ambiguous. The length of the CDR3 is 15 residues. V was trimmed by 5 bases and J by 4 bases, leaving 15 bases between them. The DNA for the CDR3 is TGTGCCAGCAGTCACACCCGGACGAAGTACAATGAGCAGTTCTTC. Its translation is CASSHTRTKYNEQFF.